This entry features one T cell receptor beta chain sequence. Its matching antigen is unknown. The PCR used 60 Vbeta and 13 Jbeta primers. Per the original data handling: Unique TCR beta chains totaled about 73 million in a later count, with about 11 million of them shared. The method was immunoSEQ multiplex PCR; TCRdb's version includes in-frame clones alone and lacks a portion of them. Clone size and V and J calls were adopted from that table, with D and trimming inferred from the DNA. In the table there are some 130,000 clones, around 82% of which are singletons. Healthy people donating bone marrow made up the donors. The data are from a study of cytomegalovirus exposure and HLA in healthy donors. Study at large: HLA-typed donors were the source of about 85 million unique TCRs, which an early data release held.

The study's findings and limits: There were three CMV-associated chains whose specificity for CMV antigens was confirmed in vitro.

The CDR3 runs to 16 residues. Germline trimming cut 3 bases from V and 5 bases from J; bases unmatched to any gene: 9. Germline V gene sequence: CDR1 MGHDK, CDR2 SYGVNS. This TCR derives from a man over 45 in good health and CMV-seronegative. The sequenced material came from PBMCs. V is TRBV25-1 and J is TRBJ2-3; 9 bases are a match to TRBD2. CDR3 residues: CASSDIAGAGGDTQYF. CDR3 DNA sequence: TGTGCCAGCAGTGACATAGCGGGAGCAGGGGGAGATACGCAGTATTTT.